This T cell receptor (beta chain) was captured in a study of blood T cell repertoires in COVID-19. Across the whole study: Specimens from acute and convalescent COVID-19 originated in the United States, Italy and Spain. PBMCs, B-cell-depleted T cells, or T cells provided the cDNA or gDNA that made up the material.

As handled by the study authors: Nucleated cell counts were estimated from reference gene primer amplification. Using immunoSEQ multiplex PCR, the repertoire was profiled, and TCRdb retains in-frame clones only, with some absent. The DNA gave D and trimming, while V, J and clone size come from that table. The table has 25,000 to 30,000 clones, 76% seen once. CDR1 and CDR2 from the germline V gene are SGHRS and YFSETQ. CDR3 size: 15 residues. Trimming cost V 0 bases and J 5 bases; bases outside gene matches: 6. The source is a man between 65 and 85 years old with acute or convalescent COVID-19. Material for sequencing was peripheral blood. V usage is TRBV5-1 and J usage is TRBJ2-5; 8 nucleotides line up with TRBD2. CDR3 sequence (DNA): TGCGCCAGCAGCTTGGCGTCGGGGGGGTTGGAGACCCAGTACTTC. This gives the protein CASSLASGGLETQYF.